This T cell receptor beta chain stems from a study of immune evolution from preneoplasia to lung adenocarcinoma. At the level of the study: HLA loss of heterozygosity: less than 9% AIS, over 12% MIA, about 32% ADC, none AAH.

Regarding this clone: Antigen: not known.

The repertoire was sequenced with immunoSEQ multiplex PCR; TCRdb's copy has only in-frame clones and lacks some. The table shows some 6,100 clones, with around 80% occurring only once. The study, taken as a whole, reports: Highest clonality occurred in KRAS-mutant, not EGFR-mutant or double wild-type, nodules. Normal lung had highest clonality; later lesions appeared denser, more diverse.

V dropped 2 bases and J dropped 10; count of bases not matched to a gene: 7. Germline CDR1 and CDR2: SNHLY and FYNNEI. The CDR3 spans 13 residues. Sequences were obtained from FFPE invasive lung adenocarcinoma tissue. This chain connects TRBV2 to TRBJ1-1; 7 nucleotides line up with TRBD1. The source of this sequence is a person aged 55 to 70 with lung adenocarcinoma. CDR3 in DNA: TGTGCCAGCAGTGAACAAACAGGGGTGAGAGCTTTCTTT. Its translation: CASSEQTGVRAFF.